Following are 30 T cell receptor beta chains from one sample sequenced in a study of blood T cell repertoires in COVID-19. TCRdb's copy holds only in-frame clones and misses some; the assay was immunoSEQ multiplex PCR. The data show about 76,000 clones, 90% to 95% seen once. Material for sequencing was peripheral blood. All receptors come from a human donor in a cohort sampled during active COVID-19.

The gene calls are TRBV7-8 and TRBJ2-4; 7 positions agree with TRBD1. Unmatched junction bases numbered 4, after V lost 6 bases and J lost 5 bases. The CDR3 spans 13 residues. Germline V gene sequence: CDR1 SGHVS, CDR2 FQNEAQ. DNA of the CDR3: TGTGCCAGCAGGGTTGGGACAGAAAACATTCAGTACTTC. As protein: CASRVGTENIQYF.

V usage is TRBV4-3 and J usage is TRBJ2-1, with 11 bases matching TRBD1. Unmatched junction bases numbered 1, after V lost 3 bases and J lost 0 bases. Germline V gives CDR1 LGHNA, CDR2 YSLEER. The CDR3 spans 16 residues. The CDR3 DNA is TGCGCCAGCAGCCACGGGACAGGGGGCTCCTACAATGAGCAGTTCTTC. Translating gives CASSHGTGGSYNEQFF.

The rearrangement uses TRBV7-9 and TRBJ1-1; 7 bases match TRBD1. The ends lost 7 bases at V and 0 bases at J; junction bases unmatched: 8. This CDR3 has 15 residues. Germline lookup yields CDR1 SEHNR and CDR2 FQNEAQ (reference sequence). DNA for the CDR3: TGTGCCAGCATCACAGGGGCAGGGGTGAACACTGAAGCTTTCTTT. Translated: CASITGAGVNTEAFF.

This clone was detected once. This sequence joins TRBV3-1 (or the pseudogene TRBV3-2) and TRBJ2-1; D is possibly TRBD1 (6 bases). CDR3 size: 15 residues. V was clipped by 0 bases and J by 9 bases, with 15 bases between them. CDR1 is LGHDT, CDR2 YNNKEL, per germline (reference sequence). For the CDR3, the DNA is TGTGCCAGCAGCCAAGATCCTAGTCGAGGGGGTGAGCAGTTCTTC. It specifies CASSQDPSRGGEQFF.

The V gene is TRBV7-3, the J gene TRBJ1-2, with 10 bases that match TRBD1. J lost 8 bases, V lost 4 bases, and 10 bases had no gene match. Germline V lookup: CDR1 SGHTA, CDR2 FQGTGA. CDR3 length equals 15 residues. For the CDR3, the DNA is TGTGCCAGCAGCTCAAGTTCCGGGACAGGGGAAGGCTACACCTTC. This sequence encodes CASSSSSGTGEGYTF.

The genes are TRBV5-5 and TRBJ2-7; D call uncertain. The germline V and J ends were trimmed by 4 bases and 3 bases, with 5 bases remaining between them. CDR1 SGHKS and CDR2 YYEKEE come from the germline V gene (reference sequence). The CDR3 length is 11 residues. CDR3 loop: CASSINYEQYF. CDR3 bases: TGTGCCAGCAGCATTAACTACGAGCAGTACTTC.

The rearrangement links TRBV6-2 or TRBV6-3 to TRBJ2-5, with a weak D call TRBD1 (6 bases). CDR1 is MNHEY, CDR2 SVGEGT, per germline. CDR3 length: 14 amino acids. With 0 bases removed from V and 5 bases from J, the gap between germline ends came to 10 bases. CDR3 sequence (DNA): TGTGCCAGCAGTTACTCGGGGGCTCGGGAGACCCAGTACTTC. Amino acids: CASSYSGARETQYF.

V gene TRBV30 combines with J gene TRBJ2-3; TRBD2 is a possible D gene (5 bases). There are 14 residues in the CDR3. CDR1 is GTSNPN and CDR2 is SVGIG in the germline V gene (reference sequence). The V and J ends lost 2 bases and 0 bases respectively, with 9 bases between them. The DNA of the CDR3 is TGTGCCTGGAGTTGGCGGGTGAGCACAGATACGCAGTATTTT. The encoded protein is CAWSWRVSTDTQYF.

This clone is a singleton in its sample. The chain is built from TRBV6-5 and TRBJ1-3, with D possibly TRBD1 on 5 matching bases. CDR1 is MNHEY, CDR2 SVGAGI, per germline. With 0 bases removed from V and 2 bases from J, the gap between germline ends came to 5 bases. CDR3 length equals 14 residues. CDR3 region: CASSYSRAGNTIYF. DNA for the CDR3: TGTGCCAGCAGTTACTCCAGGGCTGGAAACACCATATATTTT.

The chain employs TRBV6-5 and TRBJ1-1; a possible D gene is TRBD1 (6 bases). V lost 4 bases and J lost 3, with 12 bases in between. CDR3 length equals 14 residues. Germline V gene lookup returns CDR1 MNHEY and CDR2 SVGAGI. CDR3 coding DNA: TGTGCCAGCAGTTCTTATAGGACAGACACTGAAGCTTTCTTT. This gives the protein CASSSYRTDTEAFF.

The chain is built from TRBV12-3 or TRBV12-4 and TRBJ2-7; D is undetermined. Trimming cost V 6 bases and J 3 bases, with 9 bases left between them. There are 12 residues in the CDR3. The CDR3 spells CASSRLGYEQYF. CDR3 in DNA: TGTGCCAGCAGCCGACTGGGCTACGAGCAGTACTTC.

The gene calls are TRBV6-1 and TRBJ2-1, with D possibly being TRBD1 (6 bases). Deletions cut 3 bases from V and 15 bases from J, with 15 bases between. Germline CDR1 MNHNS, CDR2 SASEGT. The CDR3 length is 12 residues. DNA of the CDR3: TGTGCCAGCAGTGACCGACAGGCCTCCTGGTTCTTC. Translated, it gives CASSDRQASWFF.

This clone turned up a few times. The V and J genes are TRBV7-9 and TRBJ1-2; 8 positions match TRBD1. Germline CDR1 is SEHNR and CDR2 is FQNEAQ (reference sequence). The ends lost 5 bases at V and 5 bases at J; junction bases unmatched: 10. This CDR3 comprises 15 residues. The CDR3 bases are TGTGCCAGCAGCCGAGGGACAGGAGAAGGGTATGGCTACACCTTC. Protein sequence: CASSRGTGEGYGYTF.

The rearrangement joins TRBV4-2 to TRBJ2-7; TRBD1 agrees at 8 bases. The CDR3 has 13 amino acids. V was clipped by 3 bases and J by 5 bases; unmatched bases: 3. The V gene's germline CDR1 is LGHNA and CDR2 YNFKEQ. CDR3 sequence: CASSHRQGNEQYF. Written as DNA, the CDR3 is TGTGCCAGCAGCCACAGACAGGGGAACGAGCAGTACTTC.

The V gene is TRBV2, the J gene TRBJ2-7, with D possibly matching TRBD1 (6 bases). The CDR3 is 16 amino acids. The V and J ends lost 6 bases and 1 base respectively, with 19 bases between them. In germline, CDR1 is SNHLY, CDR2 FYNNEI. The DNA for the CDR3 is TGTGCCAGCAGGGAATACAGGGTGTCTGCGTCCTACGAGCAGTACTTC. Amino acid sequence: CASREYRVSASYEQYF. Full variable domain (outside the CDR3, taken from reference TRBV2 and TRBJ2-7): EPEVTQTPSHQVTQMGQEVILRCVPISNHLYFYWYRQILGQKVEFLVSFYNNEISEKSEIFDDQFSVERPDGSNFTLKIRSTKLEDSAMYFCASREYRVSASYEQYFGPGTRLTVT.

The CDR3 DNA reads TGTGCCAGCAGCACCTCCGGGCTTCGGGCGGGTGGCTACACCTTC. It encodes CASSTSGLRAGGYTF. V and J are TRBV3-1 (or the pseudogene TRBV3-2) and TRBJ1-2; D not certain. V lost 5 bases and J 7 bases, leaving 20 bases between the germline ends. CDR3 length: 15 amino acids. The germline V gene has CDR1 LGHDT and CDR2 YNNKEL (reference sequence).

The chain recombines TRBV5-1 with TRBJ2-7, with D possibly being TRBD1 (6 bases). The V end was cut by 1 base, the J end by 2 bases, with 13 bases between. Germline assignment: CDR1 SGHRS and CDR2 YFSETQ. The CDR3 sequence is 15 residues long. CDR3 coding DNA: TGCGCCAGCAGCTTGTTGCAGGGGTTCGCCTACGAGCAGTACTTC. Translated, it gives CASSLLQGFAYEQYF.

The chain links TRBV20-1 to TRBJ2-5; 12 bases are shared with TRBD2. This CDR3 spans 14 amino acids. V lost 3 bases and J lost 5; bases outside the gene matches: 4. Germline V CDR1 and CDR2: DFQATT, SNEGSKA (reference sequence). Here the CDR3 DNA reads TGCAGTGCTAGTGGGCTAGCGGGGGGGGAGACCCAGTACTTC. Protein: CSASGLAGGETQYF.

This chain uses TRBV20-1 with TRBJ2-2; TRBD1 matches 9 bases. The V and J ends lost 3 bases and 6 bases, in that order; junction bases with no gene match: 8. CDR1 DFQATT and CDR2 SNEGSKA come from the germline V gene (reference sequence). There are 15 residues in the CDR3. DNA for the CDR3: TGCAGTGCTAGTGGACAGGGGAGGCTCGCCGGGGAGCTGTTTTTT. Its translation is CSASGQGRLAGELFF.

This chain uses TRBV6-2 or TRBV6-3 with TRBJ1-1; maybe TRBD1 (6 bases). Germline V gene lookup returns CDR1 MNHEY and CDR2 SVGEGT. The CDR3 is 13 amino acids. Trimming took 6 bases from V and 6 from J, leaving 14 bases between them. CDR3 amino acids: CASSRTVSAEAFF. The CDR3 DNA is TGTGCCAGCAGCCGGACAGTTTCGGCTGAAGCTTTCTTT.

The chain recombines TRBV9 with TRBJ2-3, with TRBD2 as a possible D gene (6 bases). Trimming pared 2 bases from V and 0 bases from J, leaving 16 bases between. This CDR3 has 17 residues. The germline V gene has CDR1 SGDLS and CDR2 YYNGEE. The CDR3 region has the DNA TGTGCCAGCAGCGTCGGACTGGGGGACTCTAGCACAGATACGCAGTATTTT. It translates to CASSVGLGDSSTDTQYF. Together with reference TRBV9 and TRBJ2-3, the CDR3 gives the full variable domain: DSGVTQTPKHLITATGQRVTLRCSPRSGDLSVYWYQQSLDQGLQFLIQYYNGEERAKGNILERFSAQQFPDLHSELNLSSLELGDSALYFCASSVGLGDSSTDTQYFGPGTRLTVL.

The gene calls are TRBV4-1 and TRBJ2-3, with D uncertain. In germline, CDR1 is MGHRA, CDR2 YSYEKL. There are 14 residues in the CDR3. Trimming left V 1 base short and J 4 bases short, with 9 bases between. CDR3 in amino acids: CASSQVYGADTQYF. The CDR3, as DNA: TGCGCCAGCAGCCAAGTCTATGGAGCAGATACGCAGTATTTT.

The chain employs TRBV12-5 and TRBJ2-5, with TRBD1 as a possible D gene (5 bases). This CDR3 spans 11 amino acids. Germline CDR1 is LGHNT and CDR2 is FRNRAP. Between the trimmed V and J ends, which lost 0 bases and 10 bases, there was a span of 6 bases. In nucleotides, the CDR3 is TGTGCTAGTGGTTTGGTACAGGTCCAGTACTTC. Amino acids: CASGLVQVQYF.

The chain combines TRBV10-1 with TRBJ1-4; tentatively, D is TRBD1 (5 bases). Germline CDR1 reads WNHNN; CDR2 reads SYGVQD (reference sequence). This CDR3 is 16 amino acids long. V gave up 4 bases and J gave up 1 base, with 13 bases separating them. The CDR3 DNA sequence: TGCGCCAGCAGTGCCGGTCAGGGAGGAACTAATGAAAAACTGTTTTTT. Protein product: CASSAGQGGTNEKLFF.

This chain connects TRBV7-9 to TRBJ1-3, with D uncertain. This CDR3 has 14 residues. V was cut by 3 bases and J by 8 bases, with 14 bases left in between. Per germline, CDR1 SEHNR and CDR2 FQNEAQ (reference sequence). The CDR3 DNA reads as TGTGCCAGCAGCTTGGGAGACATTGGTTACACCATATATTTT. This codes for CASSLGDIGYTIYF. The variable domain in full, with the rest retrieved from reference TRBV7-9 and TRBJ1-3, is DTGVSQNPRHKITKRGQNVTFRCDPISEHNRLYWYRQTLGQGPEFLTYFQNEAQLEKSRLLSDRFSAERPKGSFSTLEIQRTEQGDSAMYLCASSLGDIGYTIYFGEGSWLTVV.

The rearrangement joins TRBV19 to TRBJ2-3; 9 positions match TRBD1. Germline V gene lookup returns CDR1 LNHDA and CDR2 SQIVND (reference sequence). The CDR3 spans 13 residues. Trimming at V came to 5 bases and at J to 6 bases, leaving 3 bases not matched to a gene. CDR3 protein: CASSLQGADTQYF. The CDR3 DNA reads as TGTGCCAGTAGTTTACAGGGGGCTGATACGCAGTATTTT.

This clone was counted once. The CDR3 here is CASSAPRDWGGDTQYF. The DNA of the CDR3 is TGTGCCAGCAGCGCGCCGAGGGACTGGGGGGGAGATACGCAGTATTTT. The chain recombines TRBV9 with TRBJ2-3, with 7 bases identical to TRBD2. This CDR3 region has 16 residues. Germline V gene lookup returns CDR1 SGDLS and CDR2 YYNGEE. Trimming removed 3 bases from V and 5 bases from J; junction bases left unmatched: 12. The full variable domain, in which reference TRBV9 and TRBJ2-3 provide the parts outside the CDR3, is DSGVTQTPKHLITATGQRVTLRCSPRSGDLSVYWYQQSLDQGLQFLIQYYNGEERAKGNILERFSAQQFPDLHSELNLSSLELGDSALYFCASSAPRDWGGDTQYFGPGTRLTVL.

J is TRBJ2-2 and V is TRBV25-1; D gene unclear. Per the germline V gene, CDR1 is MGHDK and CDR2 is SYGVNS. Trimming cost V 4 bases and J 6 bases, with 6 bases left between them. The CDR3 spans 12 residues. In nucleotides, the CDR3 is TGTGCCAGCAGTGTCAGATCCGGGGAGCTGTTTTTT. It is translated as CASSVRSGELFF. The variable domain in full, completed from reference TRBV25-1 and TRBJ2-2, reads EADIYQTPRYLVIGTGKKITLECSQTMGHDKMYWYQQDPGMELHLIHYSYGVNSTEKGDLSSESTVSRIRTEHFPLTLESARPSHTSQYLCASSVRSGELFFGEGSRLTVL.

This clone showed up just once. The genes are TRBV5-4 and TRBJ1-2, with TRBD1 matching over 10 bases. This CDR3 is built from 16 residues. CDR1 is SGHNT and CDR2 is YYREEE in the germline V gene (reference sequence). The V and J ends lost 0 bases and 2 bases, in that order; junction bases with no gene match: 4. The CDR3 spells CASSLGTGGGNYGYTF. CDR3 in DNA: TGTGCCAGCAGCTTGGGGACAGGGGGGGGAAACTATGGCTACACCTTC.

This clone was found once. The gene calls are TRBV3-1 (or the pseudogene TRBV3-2) and TRBJ2-7, with 8 bases matching TRBD2. This CDR3 is built from 20 residues. V lost 2 bases to trimming and J lost 4 bases; unmatched junction nucleotides: 22. Germline CDR1 reads LGHDT; CDR2 reads YNNKEL (reference sequence). The DNA of the CDR3 is TGTGCCAGCAGCCAAACTCACCCGAGGGCGCTCGGGGGGGCCCCGTACGAGCAGTACTTC. Protein product: CASSQTHPRALGGAPYEQYF.